This note documents a single T cell receptor (beta chain) sequence. Trimming stripped 2 bases from V and 4 bases from J, with 11 bases between. The CDR3 sequence is 14 residues long. Per the germline V gene, CDR1 is KGHSH and CDR2 is LQKENI. TCRdb's table, derived via immunoSEQ multiplex PCR, lists solely in-frame clones and lacks some. The sample yields tens of thousands of clones, 88% seen once. The entry originates in a study of OX40 agonist ivuxolimab in advanced cancers. The sample consisted of CD4+ or CD8+ T cells sorted from blood, taken in a trial of the OX40 agonist ivuxolimab. The genes are TRBV18 and TRBJ1-2, with D unclear. The source is an adult with an advanced solid tumor such as melanoma, head and neck, liver or kidney cancer. The CDR3 loop reads CASSPSPDGYGYTF. DNA of the CDR3: TGTGCCAGCTCACCATCCCCGGATGGCTATGGCTACACCTTC.